A selection of T cell receptor beta chains follows, all from one sample in a study of CD8 T cells in ankylosing spondylitis. Each CDR3 protein is one row after TCRdb ran MiXCR on the 5' RACE reads. The sample shows 85,000 to 100,000 distinct CDR3 sequences, roughly 8.3% of them seen only once. Material for sequencing was blood, either unsorted or a sorted T cell fraction (not recorded which). The receptors originated from a male donor with ankylosing spondylitis or in good health (not recorded which). The CDR3 runs from the conserved cysteine through the conserved F or W. The D gene is left open where the match is weak. A clone size is listed for some rows: how often the clone was seen (once, few, many), or a class if it is expanded.

cdr3_length j_call v_call d_call clone_size cdr3_aa cdr3_nt
15 TRBJ2-1 TRBV7-3 . . CASSLTGGQNNEQFF TGTGCCAGCAGCTTAACGGGGGGACAGAACAATGAGCAGTTCTTC
13 TRBJ1-2 TRBV29-1 . many CSVALYDLYGYTF TGCAGCGTCGCCCTATATGACCTCTATGGCTACACCTTC
14 TRBJ2-1 TRBV6-2/TRBV6-3 TRBD2 many CASNSGSSYNEQFF TGTGCCAGCAACAGCGGGAGCTCCTACAATGAGCAGTTCTTC
13 TRBJ1-2 TRBV2 . few CASSVRVEGGYTF TGTGCCAGCAGTGTACGAGTTGAGGGCGGCTACACCTTC
13 TRBJ2-7 TRBV7-9 . . CASTAAGIYEQYF TGTGCCAGCACCGCCGCGGGGATTTACGAGCAGTACTTC
14 TRBJ2-4 TRBV30 . . CAWSGDWGFDIQYF TGTGCCTGGAGTGGGGACTGGGGTTTTGACATTCAGTACTTC
17 TRBJ2-1 TRBV7-9 TRBD2 . CASSPGSSGRKGDEQFF TGTGCCAGCAGCCCCGGTTCTAGCGGGCGAAAGGGCGATGAGCAGTTCTTC
14 TRBJ2-7 TRBV7-2 TRBD1 . CASSLDRGAYEQYF TGTGCCAGCAGCCTTGACAGGGGGGCCTACGAGCAGTACTTC
13 TRBJ1-1 TRBV12-3/TRBV12-4 . many CASSLSWTVKAFF TGTGCCAGCAGTTTATCGTGGACCGTAAAAGCTTTCTTT
15 TRBJ1-3 TRBV2 . many CASSRGTTSGNTIYF TGTGCCAGCAGTAGAGGGACAACCTCTGGAAACACCATATATTTT
14 TRBJ2-7 TRBV29-1 . many CSVEILGVGNEQYF TGCAGCGTTGAGATCCTCGGGGTAGGAAACGAGCAGTACTTC
17 TRBJ2-1 TRBV13 TRBD2 many CASSFALAGGRSDEQFF TGTGCCAGCAGCTTCGCTCTAGCGGGAGGGCGGTCCGATGAGCAGTTCTTC
14 TRBJ2-7 TRBV6-1 . many CATLGRASSYEQYF TGTGCCACCCTAGGGCGGGCCTCAAGTTACGAGCAGTACTTC
13 TRBJ1-5 TRBV5-6 . many CASSQGRNQPQHF TGTGCCAGCAGCCAGGGCAGAAATCAGCCCCAGCATTTT
15 TRBJ2-3 TRBV4-2 . . CASSVEQASTDTQYF TGTGCCAGCAGCGTCGAACAGGCGAGCACAGATACGCAGTATTTT
13 TRBJ2-5 TRBV27 . few CASSFSMLETQYF TGTGCCAGCAGTTTCTCGATGCTGGAGACCCAGTACTTC
13 TRBJ1-5 TRBV29-1 TRBD1 many CSVDTGGGQPQHF TGCAGCGTGGATACAGGGGGTGGTCAGCCCCAGCATTTT
15 TRBJ2-1 TRBV4-3 TRBD2 many CASSPLAGGQDEQFF TGCGCCAGCAGCCCATTAGCGGGGGGGCAGGATGAGCAGTTCTTC